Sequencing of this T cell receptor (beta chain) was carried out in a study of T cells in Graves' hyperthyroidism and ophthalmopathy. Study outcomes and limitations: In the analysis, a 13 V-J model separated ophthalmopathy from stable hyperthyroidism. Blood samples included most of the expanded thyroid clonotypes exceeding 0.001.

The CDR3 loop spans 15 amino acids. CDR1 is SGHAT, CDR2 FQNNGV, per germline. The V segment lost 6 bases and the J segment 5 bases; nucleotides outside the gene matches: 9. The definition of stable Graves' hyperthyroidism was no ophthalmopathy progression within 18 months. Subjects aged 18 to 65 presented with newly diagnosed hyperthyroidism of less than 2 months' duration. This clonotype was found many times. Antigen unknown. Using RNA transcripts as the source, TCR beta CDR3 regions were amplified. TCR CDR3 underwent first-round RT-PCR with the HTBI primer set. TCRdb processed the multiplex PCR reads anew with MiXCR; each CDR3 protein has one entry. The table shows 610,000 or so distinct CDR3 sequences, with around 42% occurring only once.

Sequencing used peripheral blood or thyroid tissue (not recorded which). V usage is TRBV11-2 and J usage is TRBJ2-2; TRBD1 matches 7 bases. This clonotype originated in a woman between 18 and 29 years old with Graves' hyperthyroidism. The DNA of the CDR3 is TGTGCCAGCAGTGTAGGGGGCGTGTCGACCGGGGAGCTGTTTTTT. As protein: CASSVGGVSTGELFF.